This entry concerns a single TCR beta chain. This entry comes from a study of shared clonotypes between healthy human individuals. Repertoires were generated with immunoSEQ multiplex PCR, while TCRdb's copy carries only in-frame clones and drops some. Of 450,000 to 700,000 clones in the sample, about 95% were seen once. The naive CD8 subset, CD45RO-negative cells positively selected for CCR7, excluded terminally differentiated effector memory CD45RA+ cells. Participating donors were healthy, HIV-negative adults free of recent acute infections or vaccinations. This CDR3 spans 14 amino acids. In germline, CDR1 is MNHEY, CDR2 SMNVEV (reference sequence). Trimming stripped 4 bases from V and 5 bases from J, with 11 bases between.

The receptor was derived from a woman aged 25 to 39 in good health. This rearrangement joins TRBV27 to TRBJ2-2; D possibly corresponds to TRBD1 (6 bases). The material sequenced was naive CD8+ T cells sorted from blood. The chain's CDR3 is CASSSVTGTGELFF. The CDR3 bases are TGTGCCAGCAGTTCAGTAACAGGGACCGGGGAGCTGTTTTTT.